This T cell receptor (beta chain) came from a study of Ad26.COV2.S vaccination and SARS-CoV-2 variants. Concerning this clone: Its specificity is unknown.

Overall study findings and caveats: Total responses of T cells may have been underestimated by the analyses of TCR breadth and depth.

Germline V gives CDR1 LNHNV, CDR2 YYDKDF (reference sequence). The CDR3 sequence is 15 residues long. V shed 3 bases and J 2 bases; nucleotides not matched to a gene: 0. Treatment described: roughly 20 received Ad26.COV2.S at low or high dose, single or two shots; 5 received placebo; per-sample allocation not given. The investigators took samples on day 63 after the first vaccine or placebo injection. An Ad26 vector expressing Wuhan-strain SARS-CoV-2 spike served as the vaccine. Repertoires were generated with immunoSEQ multiplex PCR, while TCRdb's copy carries only in-frame clones and drops some. Altogether hundreds of thousands of clones are present, 70% to 90% being singletons, with the ten largest covering over 1.3%.

The starting material was peripheral blood, obtained in a trial of Ad26.COV2.S vaccine versus placebo. This chain links TRBV15 with TRBJ1-3; 11 nucleotides agree with TRBD1. The clonotype originates from a person between 18 and 60 years old who received the Ad26.COV2.S COVID-19 vaccine or a placebo. CDR3 region: CATSRGQGAGNTIYF. As DNA, the CDR3 is TGTGCCACCAGCAGGGGACAGGGGGCTGGAAACACCATATATTTT.